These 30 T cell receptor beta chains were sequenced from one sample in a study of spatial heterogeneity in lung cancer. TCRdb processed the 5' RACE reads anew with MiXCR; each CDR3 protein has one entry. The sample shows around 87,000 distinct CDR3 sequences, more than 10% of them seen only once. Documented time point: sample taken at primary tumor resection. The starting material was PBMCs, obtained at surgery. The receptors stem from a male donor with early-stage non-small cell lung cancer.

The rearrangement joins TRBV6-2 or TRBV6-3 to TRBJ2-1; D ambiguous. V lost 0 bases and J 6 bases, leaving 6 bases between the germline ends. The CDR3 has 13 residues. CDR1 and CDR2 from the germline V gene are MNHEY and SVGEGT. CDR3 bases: TGTGCCAGCAGTTACTCGTCGCGCAATGAGCAGTTCTTC. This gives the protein CASSYSSRNEQFF.

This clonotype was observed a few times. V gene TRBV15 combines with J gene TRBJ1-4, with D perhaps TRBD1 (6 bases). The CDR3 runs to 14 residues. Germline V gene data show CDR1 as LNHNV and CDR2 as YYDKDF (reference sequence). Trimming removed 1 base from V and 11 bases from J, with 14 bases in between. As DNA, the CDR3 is TGTGCCACCAGCAGAGTCTCAGGGGCAGAGAAACTGTTTTTT. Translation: CATSRVSGAEKLFF.

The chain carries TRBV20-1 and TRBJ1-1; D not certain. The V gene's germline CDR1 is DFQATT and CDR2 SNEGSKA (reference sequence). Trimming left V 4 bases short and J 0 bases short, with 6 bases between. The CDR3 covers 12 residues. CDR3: CSANGMNTEAFF. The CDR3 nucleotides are TGCAGTGCTAACGGAATGAACACTGAAGCTTTCTTT.

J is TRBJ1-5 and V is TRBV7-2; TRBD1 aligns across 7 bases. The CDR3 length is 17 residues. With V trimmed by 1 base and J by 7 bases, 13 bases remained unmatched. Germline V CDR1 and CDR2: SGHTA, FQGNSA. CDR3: CASSLVGVRGNGQPQHF. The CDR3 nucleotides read TGTGCCAGCAGCTTAGTTGGGGTCAGGGGGAACGGACAGCCCCAGCATTTT.

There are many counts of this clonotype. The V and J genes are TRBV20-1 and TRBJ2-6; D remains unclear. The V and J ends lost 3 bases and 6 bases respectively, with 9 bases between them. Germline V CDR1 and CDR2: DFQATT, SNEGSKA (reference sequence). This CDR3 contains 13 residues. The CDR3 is CSARRLEANVLTF. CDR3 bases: TGCAGTGCTAGGAGGCTGGAGGCCAACGTCCTGACTTTC.

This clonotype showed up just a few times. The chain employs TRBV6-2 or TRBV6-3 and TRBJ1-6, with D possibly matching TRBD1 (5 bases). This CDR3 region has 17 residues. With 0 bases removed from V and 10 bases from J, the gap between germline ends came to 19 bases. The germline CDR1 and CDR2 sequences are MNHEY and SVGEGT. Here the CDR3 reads CASSYSRIGQGESPLHF. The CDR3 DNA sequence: TGTGCCAGCAGTTACTCGAGGATTGGTCAGGGAGAGTCACCCCTCCACTTT.

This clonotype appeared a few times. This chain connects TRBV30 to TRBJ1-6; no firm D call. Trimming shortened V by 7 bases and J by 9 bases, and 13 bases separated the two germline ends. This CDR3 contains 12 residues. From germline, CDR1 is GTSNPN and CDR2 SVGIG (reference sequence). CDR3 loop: CASTGRFSPLHF. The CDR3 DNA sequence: TGTGCCTCGACGGGTCGTTTTTCACCCCTCCACTTT.

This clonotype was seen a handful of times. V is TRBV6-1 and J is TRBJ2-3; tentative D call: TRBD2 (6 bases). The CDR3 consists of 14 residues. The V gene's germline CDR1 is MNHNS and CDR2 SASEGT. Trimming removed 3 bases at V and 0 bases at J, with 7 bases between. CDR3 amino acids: CASSEAGSTDTQYF. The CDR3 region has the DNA TGTGCCAGCAGTGAGGCGGGGAGCACAGATACGCAGTATTTT.

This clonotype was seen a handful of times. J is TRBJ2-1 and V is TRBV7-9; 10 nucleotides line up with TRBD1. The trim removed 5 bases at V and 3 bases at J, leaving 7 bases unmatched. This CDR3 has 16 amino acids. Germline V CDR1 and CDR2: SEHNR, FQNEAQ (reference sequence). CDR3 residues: CASSGPGQGNYNEQFF. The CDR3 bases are TGTGCCAGCAGCGGTCCGGGACAGGGGAACTACAATGAGCAGTTCTTC.

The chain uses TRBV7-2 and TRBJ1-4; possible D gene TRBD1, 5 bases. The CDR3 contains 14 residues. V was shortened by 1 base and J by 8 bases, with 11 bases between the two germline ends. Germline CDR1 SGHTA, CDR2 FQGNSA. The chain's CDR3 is CASSLGGLGEKLFF. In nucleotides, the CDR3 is TGTGCCAGCAGCTTAGGGGGCCTCGGCGAAAAACTGTTTTTT.

CDR3 sequence reads: CASRRGLAGTGELFF. For the CDR3, the DNA is TGTGCCAGCAGGCGAGGACTAGCGGGCACCGGGGAGCTGTTTTTT. The rearrangement uses TRBV5-4 and TRBJ2-2; 11 nucleotides match TRBD2. The germline V gene encodes CDR1 SGHNT and CDR2 YYREEE (reference sequence). The ends lost 5 bases at V and 4 bases at J; junction bases unmatched: 4. The CDR3 consists of 15 residues.

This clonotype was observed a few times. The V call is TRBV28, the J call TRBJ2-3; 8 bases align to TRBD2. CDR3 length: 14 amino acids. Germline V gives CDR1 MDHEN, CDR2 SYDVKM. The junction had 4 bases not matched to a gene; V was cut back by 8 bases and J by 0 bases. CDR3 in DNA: TGTGCCAGCTGGGCTAGCGGGAGCACAGATACGCAGTATTTT. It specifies CASWASGSTDTQYF. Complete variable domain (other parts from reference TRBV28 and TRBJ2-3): DVKVTQSSRYLVKRTGEKVFLECVQDMDHENMFWYRQDPGLGLRLIYFSYDVKMKEKGDIPEGYSVSREKKERFSLILESASTNQTSMYLCASWASGSTDTQYFGPGTRLTVL.

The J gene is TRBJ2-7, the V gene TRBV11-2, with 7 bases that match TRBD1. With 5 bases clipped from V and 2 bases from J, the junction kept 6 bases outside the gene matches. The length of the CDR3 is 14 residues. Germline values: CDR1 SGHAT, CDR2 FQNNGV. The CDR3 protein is CASSGRTGPYEQYF. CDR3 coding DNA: TGTGCCAGCAGCGGACGGACAGGCCCCTACGAGCAGTACTTC.

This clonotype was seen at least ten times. In DNA form, the CDR3 reads TGTGCCAGCAAGGAACACCACAATGAGCAGTTCTTC. Translated, it gives CASKEHHNEQFF. The chain recombines TRBV28 with TRBJ2-1; D gene unclear. This CDR3 region has 12 residues. Germline lookup yields CDR1 MDHEN and CDR2 SYDVKM. The V gene lost 7 bases and the J gene lost 5 bases, with 9 bases spanning the gap.

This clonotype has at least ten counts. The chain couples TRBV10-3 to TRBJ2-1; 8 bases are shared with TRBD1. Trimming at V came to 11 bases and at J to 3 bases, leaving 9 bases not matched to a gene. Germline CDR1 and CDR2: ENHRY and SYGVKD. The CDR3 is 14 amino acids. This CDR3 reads CACAETGDYNEQFF. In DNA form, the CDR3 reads TGTGCCTGCGCCGAGACAGGGGACTACAATGAGCAGTTCTTC.

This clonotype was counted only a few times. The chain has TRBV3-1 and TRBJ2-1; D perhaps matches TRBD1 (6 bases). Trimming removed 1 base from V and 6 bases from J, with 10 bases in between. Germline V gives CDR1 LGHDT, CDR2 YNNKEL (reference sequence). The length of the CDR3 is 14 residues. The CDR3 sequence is CASSQGGLTNEQFF. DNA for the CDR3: TGTGCCAGCAGCCAAGGGGGGCTCACCAATGAGCAGTTCTTC.

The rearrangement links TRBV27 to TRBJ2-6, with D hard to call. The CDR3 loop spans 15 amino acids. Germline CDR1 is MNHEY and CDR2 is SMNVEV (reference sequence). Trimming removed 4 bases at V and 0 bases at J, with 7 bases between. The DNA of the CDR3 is TGTGCCAGCAGTTCGTGGAGCTCTGGGGCCAACGTCCTGACTTTC. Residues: CASSSWSSGANVLTF.

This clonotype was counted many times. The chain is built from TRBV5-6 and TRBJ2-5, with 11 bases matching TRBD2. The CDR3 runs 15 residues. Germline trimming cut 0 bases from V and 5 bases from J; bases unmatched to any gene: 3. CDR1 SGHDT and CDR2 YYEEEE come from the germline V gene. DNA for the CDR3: TGTGCCAGCAGCTTGGTAGCGGGAGGGCTCGAGACCCAGTACTTC. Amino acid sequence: CASSLVAGGLETQYF.

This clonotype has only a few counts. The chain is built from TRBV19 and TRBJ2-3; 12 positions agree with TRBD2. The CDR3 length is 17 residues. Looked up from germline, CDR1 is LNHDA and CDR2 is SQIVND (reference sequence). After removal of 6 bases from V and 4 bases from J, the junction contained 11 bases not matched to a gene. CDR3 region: CASSPGRLAGGPDTQYF. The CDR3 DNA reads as TGTGCCAGTAGCCCCGGTAGGCTAGCGGGAGGGCCAGATACGCAGTATTTT.

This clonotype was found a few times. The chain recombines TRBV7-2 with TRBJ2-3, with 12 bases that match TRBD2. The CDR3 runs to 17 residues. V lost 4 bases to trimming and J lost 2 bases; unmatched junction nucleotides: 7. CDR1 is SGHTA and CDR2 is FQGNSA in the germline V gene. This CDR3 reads CASSSRTSGALTDTQYF. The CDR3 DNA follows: TGTGCCAGCAGCTCTAGGACTAGCGGGGCCCTCACAGATACGCAGTATTTT. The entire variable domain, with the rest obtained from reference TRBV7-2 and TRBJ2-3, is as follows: GAGVSQSPSNKVTEKGKDVELRCDPISGHTALYWYRQSLGQGLEFLIYFQGNSAPDKSGLPSDRFSAERTGGSVSTLTIQRTQQEDSAVYLCASSSRTSGALTDTQYFGPGTRLTVL.

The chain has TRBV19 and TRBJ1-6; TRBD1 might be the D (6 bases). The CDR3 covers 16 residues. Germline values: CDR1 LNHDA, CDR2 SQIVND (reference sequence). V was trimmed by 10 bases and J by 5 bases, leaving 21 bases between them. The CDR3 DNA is TGTGCCACCTCCAGGGGAACGGCAAGTAATAATTCACCCCTCCACTTT. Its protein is CATSRGTASNNSPLHF.

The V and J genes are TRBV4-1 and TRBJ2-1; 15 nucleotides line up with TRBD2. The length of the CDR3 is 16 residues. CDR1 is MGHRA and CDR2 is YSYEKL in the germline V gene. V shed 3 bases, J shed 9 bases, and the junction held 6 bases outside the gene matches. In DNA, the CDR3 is TGCGCCAGCAGCCACGGACTAGCGGGAGGGCCTAGTGAGCAGTTCTTC. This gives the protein CASSHGLAGGPSEQFF.

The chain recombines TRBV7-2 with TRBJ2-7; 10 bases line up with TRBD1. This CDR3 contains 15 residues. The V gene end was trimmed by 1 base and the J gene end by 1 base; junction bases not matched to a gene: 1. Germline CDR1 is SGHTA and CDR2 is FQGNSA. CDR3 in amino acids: CASSLGGQGSYEQYF. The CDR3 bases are TGTGCCAGCAGCTTAGGGGGACAGGGGTCCTACGAGCAGTACTTC.

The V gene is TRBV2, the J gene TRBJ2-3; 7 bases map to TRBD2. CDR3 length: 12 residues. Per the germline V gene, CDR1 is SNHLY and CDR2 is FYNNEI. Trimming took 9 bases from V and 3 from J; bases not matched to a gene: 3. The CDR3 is CASGGVTDTQYF. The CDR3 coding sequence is TGTGCCAGTGGGGGGGTTACAGATACGCAGTATTTT.

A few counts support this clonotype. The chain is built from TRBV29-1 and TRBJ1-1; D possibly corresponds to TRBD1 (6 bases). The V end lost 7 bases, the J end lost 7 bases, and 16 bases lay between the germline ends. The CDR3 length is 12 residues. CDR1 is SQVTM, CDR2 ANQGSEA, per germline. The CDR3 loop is CSAGQGFDEAFF. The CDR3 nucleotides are TGCAGCGCCGGGCAGGGGTTTGATGAAGCTTTCTTT.

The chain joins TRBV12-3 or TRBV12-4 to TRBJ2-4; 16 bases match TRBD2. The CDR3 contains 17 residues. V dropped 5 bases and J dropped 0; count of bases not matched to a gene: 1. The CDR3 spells CASSGTSGRVAKNIQYF. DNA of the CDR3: TGTGCCAGCAGTGGGACTAGCGGGAGGGTAGCCAAAAACATTCAGTACTTC.

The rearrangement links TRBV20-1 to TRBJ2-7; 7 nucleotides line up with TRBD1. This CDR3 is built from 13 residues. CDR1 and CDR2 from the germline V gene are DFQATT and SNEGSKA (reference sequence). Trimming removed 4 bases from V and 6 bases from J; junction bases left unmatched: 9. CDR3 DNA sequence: TGCAGTGCTACACTCGGACAGGTCGGCGAGCAGTACTTC. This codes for CSATLGQVGEQYF.

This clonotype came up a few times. CDR3 in amino acids: CSVVPGPYYTDTQYF. In DNA form, the CDR3 reads TGCAGCGTTGTTCCTGGGCCGTACTACACAGATACGCAGTATTTT. This rearrangement joins TRBV29-1 to TRBJ2-3; D unresolved. Per germline, CDR1 SQVTM and CDR2 ANQGSEA. Deletions cut 4 bases from V and 2 bases from J, with 16 bases between. The CDR3 consists of 15 residues.

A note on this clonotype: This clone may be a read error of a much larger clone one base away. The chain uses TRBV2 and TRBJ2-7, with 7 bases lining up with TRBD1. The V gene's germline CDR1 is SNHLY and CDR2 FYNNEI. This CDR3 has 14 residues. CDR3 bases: TGTCCCAGCAGTGAGGGACAGCGAAGATACGAGCAGTACTTC. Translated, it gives CPSSEGQRRYEQYF.

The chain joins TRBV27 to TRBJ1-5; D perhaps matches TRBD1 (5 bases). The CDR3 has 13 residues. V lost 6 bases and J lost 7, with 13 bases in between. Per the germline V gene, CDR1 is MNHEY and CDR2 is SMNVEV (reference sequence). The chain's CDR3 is CASRSRVDQPQHF. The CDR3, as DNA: TGTGCCAGCAGGTCCAGGGTGGACCAGCCCCAGCATTTT.